The T cell receptor beta chain described here comes from a study of blood T cell repertoires in COVID-19. Everyone who took part was roughly 18 to 89 years old, and they came from fewer than 25 US areas. Participants' reported clinical history set cohort assignment. Donors in Cohort 3 counted as recovered after two negative PCRs, clearance, or symptom resolution. V was pared by 5 bases and J by 6 bases, with 20 bases between. The germline V gene encodes CDR1 LNHDA and CDR2 SQIVND (reference sequence). The CDR3 runs 16 residues. Authors' methods: How many nucleated cells were present was estimated from reference gene primer amplification. Profiled with immunoSEQ multiplex PCR; TCRdb holds only in-frame clones, not every one. The V and J calls and clone size come from that table; D and trimming were worked out from the DNA. The sample includes 150,000 to 200,000 clones, 75% to 85% seen only once; the top ten take nearly 3.5%.

This clonotype was obtained from a woman aged 60-75 years who had recovered from COVID-19. Sequencing was performed on PBMCs or T cells enriched from blood (not recorded which). The chain carries TRBV19 and TRBJ2-1; D might be TRBD2 (6 bases). This CDR3 reads CASSLRGGWGSNEQFF. CDR3 DNA: TGTGCCAGTAGTCTCCGGGGAGGCTGGGGGTCCAATGAGCAGTTCTTC.